What follows describes a single TCR beta chain. Its antigen is unknown. These data are taken from a study of CD8+ T cells in alopecia areata. Reverse transcription of extracted RNA yielded cDNA, which provided the sequencing template. Clones were read by immunoSEQ multiplex PCR, and TCRdb kept only the in-frame ones, dropping some. The table includes a few thousand clones, around two thirds detected once. Findings of the study overall: It was less clear whether patients shared TCRs than it was in mice, possibly because of HLA. Sequenced scalp T cells also include alphabeta T cells resident in normal skin. Affected lesional scalp, above all in alopecia totalis/universalis, was more clonal than normal scalp.

The receptor's source is a human donor in good health. Material for sequencing was skin.

CDR3 sequence (DNA): TGTGCCAGCAGTCCCCTGGGGGGCTCTGGGGCCAACGTCCTGACTTTC. Its translation: CASSPLGGSGANVLTF. V is TRBV6-6 and J is TRBJ2-6, with D perhaps matching TRBD2 (6 bases). The germline V gene has CDR1 MNHNY and CDR2 SVGAGI (reference sequence). The length of the CDR3 is 16 residues. Trimming cost V 5 bases and J 0 bases, with 11 bases left between them.